This T cell receptor beta chain was sequenced during a study of shared clonotypes between healthy human individuals. Clones were sequenced by immunoSEQ multiplex PCR, and TCRdb holds only the in-frame ones, with some missing. The sample has over a million clones, about 84% seen once. This CDR3 spans 15 amino acids. The V end was cut by 3 bases, the J end by 3 bases, with 15 bases between. Germline CDR1 and CDR2: WSHSY and SAAADI. The genes are TRBV10-2 and TRBJ2-7, with a possible D match to TRBD1 (6 bases). The TCR originated in a man aged 18 to 29 in good health. Some clones in this sample may be carry-over from other donors' samples. Sequencing was carried out using memory CD4+ T cells from PBMCs. Subset noted: CD45RA-negative fraction. CDR3 amino acids: CASSDQPTGIYEQYF. In nucleotides, the CDR3 is TGCGCCAGCAGTGACCAACCTACAGGGATCTACGAGCAGTACTTC.